One and the same sample provided the 11 T cell receptor beta chains below, sequenced in a study of T cell repertoires in cytomegalovirus infection. TCRdb fed the reads into MiXCR, producing one record per CDR3 protein. Counted here are approximately 24,000 distinct CDR3 sequences, approximately 22% occurring once; the ten biggest clones make up about 91%. The antigens for these receptors are not known. Specimen: CD8+ T cells from cultured PBMCs, collected from culture after CMV antigen stimulation. Source of these receptors: a human donor in good health (CMV status not recorded). Some clones in this sample may be carry-over from other donors' samples.

This clonotype was counted at least ten times. This chain's CDR3 is CASSLDFTASGNTIYF. The CDR3, as DNA: TGTGCCAGCAGCTTAGATTTTACAGCCTCTGGAAACACCATATATTTT. The rearrangement links TRBV7-8 to TRBJ1-3; the D is unclear. V was pared by 1 base and J by 0 bases, with 10 bases between. The CDR3 length is 16 residues. Germline V lookup: CDR1 SGHVS, CDR2 FQNEAQ.

The V and J genes are TRBV29-1 and TRBJ2-2, with D unresolved. CDR1 and CDR2 (germline): SQVTM, ANQGSEA. CDR3 length: 13 residues. V was shortened by 7 bases and J by 1 base, with 10 bases between the two germline ends. CDR3 nucleotides: TGCAGCGGGCTCCATCGGAACACCGGGGAGCTGTTTTTT. Translating it yields CSGLHRNTGELFF.

A single count supports this clonotype. This sequence joins TRBV7-9 and TRBJ2-3, with 7 bases matching TRBD2. The V gene's germline CDR1 is SEHNR and CDR2 FQNEAQ (reference sequence). The V gene end was trimmed by 1 base and the J gene end by 5 bases; junction bases not matched to a gene: 9. The CDR3 runs to 16 residues. CDR3 amino acids: CASSLVLTSDKDTQYF. The CDR3 DNA follows: TGTGCCAGCAGCTTAGTTCTTACTAGCGATAAAGATACGCAGTATTTT.

This clonotype has a handful of counts. V and J are TRBV10-3 and TRBJ1-5; TRBD1 is a possible D gene (5 bases). Trimming stripped 4 bases from V and 8 bases from J, with 12 bases between. The CDR3 sequence is 13 residues long. Looked up from germline, CDR1 is ENHRY and CDR2 is SYGVKD. In DNA, the CDR3 is TGTGCCATCAGTGGCATTGGGGGGGAGCCCCAGCATTTT. Encoded protein: CAISGIGGEPQHF.

This clonotype showed up just a few times. This chain joins TRBV6-1 and TRBJ2-7; a possible D gene is TRBD1 (6 bases). Germline V CDR1 and CDR2: MNHNS, SASEGT. The CDR3 has 14 amino acids. Trimming removed 5 bases from V and 3 bases from J, with 14 bases in between. The CDR3 sequence: CASSLTGPNYEQYF. In nucleotides, the CDR3 is TGTGCCAGCAGTTTGACAGGACCTAACTACGAGCAGTACTTC.

The chain joins TRBV12-3 or TRBV12-4 to TRBJ2-1; no clear D gene. The CDR3 sequence is 15 residues long. V lost 1 base to trimming and J lost 0 bases, with 7 bases between them. The CDR3: CASSLGAGSYNEQFF. The CDR3 nucleotides read TGTGCCAGCAGTTTAGGGGCAGGCTCCTACAATGAGCAGTTCTTC.

This chain joins TRBV6-1 and TRBJ2-7, with a weak D call TRBD2 (5 bases). The CDR3 is 15 amino acids. The germline V and J ends were trimmed by 4 bases and 0 bases, with 13 bases remaining between them. Germline CDR1 MNHNS, CDR2 SASEGT. This chain's CDR3 is CASSADSGSSYEQYF. CDR3 in DNA: TGTGCCAGCAGTGCGGACTCGGGTTCCTCCTACGAGCAGTACTTC.

V gene TRBV5-6 combines with J gene TRBJ2-7, with D tentatively TRBD1 or TRBD2 (6 bases each). The length of the CDR3 is 16 residues. Trimming pared 0 bases from V and 5 bases from J, leaving 18 bases between. Germline lookup yields CDR1 SGHDT and CDR2 YYEEEE. The CDR3 reads CASSLAPRGAIDEQYF. In DNA, the CDR3 is TGTGCCAGCAGCTTGGCCCCGAGGGGGGCTATCGACGAGCAGTACTTC.

V gene TRBV6-2 or TRBV6-3 combines with J gene TRBJ2-7; 8 positions agree with TRBD2. The V gene's germline CDR1 is MNHEY and CDR2 SVGEGT. This CDR3 has 14 residues. V shed 8 bases, J shed 0 bases, and the junction held 6 bases outside the gene matches. The CDR3 sequence: CASEGSGSSYEQYF. The DNA for the CDR3 is TGTGCCAGCGAGGGAAGCGGGAGCTCCTACGAGCAGTACTTC.

The rearrangement links TRBV5-6 to TRBJ1-6; D is possibly TRBD1 (6 bases). The CDR3 sequence is 15 residues long. Per germline, CDR1 SGHDT and CDR2 YYEEEE. Trimming took off 3 bases at V and 4 bases at J, with 11 bases between the two ends. This CDR3 reads CASSSPGQYNSPLHF. CDR3 coding DNA: TGTGCCAGCAGCTCTCCGGGACAATATAATTCACCCCTCCACTTT.

A few counts support this clonotype. J is TRBJ2-1 and V is TRBV9; D perhaps matches TRBD2 (7 bases). Germline CDR1 reads SGDLS; CDR2 reads YYNGEE. The V end was cut by 2 bases, the J end by 9 bases, with 18 bases between. This CDR3 is 15 amino acids long. CDR3 nucleotide sequence: TGTGCCAGCAGCGTGGGCTTGGGGGGGGCGTTTGAGCAGTTCTTC. Its translation is CASSVGLGGAFEQFF.